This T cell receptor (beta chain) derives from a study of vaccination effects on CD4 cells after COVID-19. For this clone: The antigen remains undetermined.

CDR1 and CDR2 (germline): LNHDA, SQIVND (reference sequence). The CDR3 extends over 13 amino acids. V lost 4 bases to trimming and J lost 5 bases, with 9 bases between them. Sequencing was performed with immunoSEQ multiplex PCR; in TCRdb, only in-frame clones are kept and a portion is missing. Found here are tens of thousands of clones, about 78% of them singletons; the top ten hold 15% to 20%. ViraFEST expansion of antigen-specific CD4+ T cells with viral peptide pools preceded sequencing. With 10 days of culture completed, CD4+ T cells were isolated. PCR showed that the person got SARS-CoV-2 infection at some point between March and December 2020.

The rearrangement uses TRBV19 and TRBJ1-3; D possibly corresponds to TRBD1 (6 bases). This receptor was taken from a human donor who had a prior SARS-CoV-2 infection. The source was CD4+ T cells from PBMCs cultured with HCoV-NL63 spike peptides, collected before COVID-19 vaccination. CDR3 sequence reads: CASSNRDRNTIYF. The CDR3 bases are TGTGCCAGTAGTAACCGGGACAGAAACACCATATATTTT.